The 6 T cell receptor beta chains presented below share a single source sample, sequenced in a study of tumor and adjacent non-tumor tissue in lung cancer. This sample's RNA came from whole unsorted tissue. Distant lung tissue was collected more than 3 cm away from the tumor edge. A modified ARM-PCR protocol with three rounds of nested PCR amplified TCRbeta. One entry per CDR3 protein, called by TCRdb with MiXCR from the multiplex PCR reads. This table has around 75,000 distinct CDR3 sequences, roughly 70% appearing once. The sequencing input was distant non-tumor lung tissue. These receptors originate from a woman between 50 and 59 years old with non-small cell lung cancer.

In the case of this clonotype: This may come from a read error, since a much larger clone is one base off. The chain carries TRBV5-4 and TRBJ2-4; D unclear. The CDR3 is made up of 11 amino acids. Trimming left V 0 bases short and J 9 bases short, with 4 bases between. Germline V CDR1 and CDR2: SGHNT, YYREEE (reference sequence). The CDR3 DNA reads as TGTGCCAGCAGCTTGGGGAGCATTCAGTACTTC. Its protein product is CASSLGSIQYF.

This clonotype was seen more than once but under ten times. This could be a read error, since a much larger clone is one nucleotide away. This chain uses TRBV6-5 with TRBJ1-1, with TRBD1 matching 7 bases. Germline CDR1 and CDR2: MNHEY and SVGAGI. V trimming: 2 bases; J trimming: 6 bases; junction bases outside the gene matches: 9. This CDR3 is 15 amino acids long. The CDR3 reads CASSYPPTGASEAFF. The CDR3 DNA reads TGTGCCAGCAGTTACCCCCCTACAGGGGCCTCTGAAGCTTTCTTT.

About this clonotype: The junction does not match germline at one end; this may be a read error. The V gene is TRBV11-1, the J gene TRBJ1-1; no clear D gene. Germline values: CDR1 SGHAT, CDR2 FQDESV (reference sequence). The CDR3 totals 14 residues. CDR3 loop: CANSLRELNIEAFF. The CDR3 coding sequence is TGTGCCAACAGCTTGAGGGAGTTGAACATTGAAGCTTTCTTT.

Comments on this clonotype: Since a much larger clone is just one base distant, this may be a read error. The chain carries TRBV6-2 or TRBV6-3 and TRBJ2-1, with 12 nucleotides matching TRBD2. V trimming: 6 bases; J trimming: 16 bases; junction bases outside the gene matches: 7. CDR3 length equals 12 residues. Germline CDR1 and CDR2: MNHEY and SVGEGT. The CDR3 loop is CASRIPSGRVFF. CDR3 nucleotide sequence: TGTGCCAGCAGAATCCCTAGCGGGAGGGTTTTCTTC.

A note on this clonotype: Sequence at one end of the junction differs from germline and may be a read error. The chain joins TRBV29-1 to TRBJ2-1; tentatively, D is TRBD1 (6 bases). The CDR3 consists of 15 residues. Per germline, CDR1 SQVTM and CDR2 ANQGSEA. Here the CDR3 reads CSASQGRYSYNEQLF. The CDR3 nucleotides read TGCAGCGCCTCACAGGGTCGTTACTCCTACAATGAGCAGTTGTTC.

Notes on this clonotype: Since a much larger clone is just one base distant, this may be a read error. The V and J genes are TRBV6-9 and TRBJ2-5; 12 nucleotides match TRBD2. The CDR3 length is 15 residues. Germline V gene lookup returns CDR1 MNHGY and CDR2 SVAAGI. The CDR3 sequence: CASRQGTSGLETLYF. The CDR3 DNA is TGTGCCAGCAGGCAAGGGACTAGCGGGTTAGAGACCCTGTACTTC.